This TCR beta chain comes out of a study of tumor-infiltrating lymphocytes in primary liver carcinoma. Study context: Patients included men and women of 30 to 69 years. Whole-study findings and limits: Lesser overlap characterized tumor-adjacent and tumor-blood pairs relative to tumor region pairs.

This clonotype was picked up one time. Its antigen is as yet unknown. This CDR3 comprises 15 residues. In germline, CDR1 is SGHAT, CDR2 FQNNGV. DNA and RNA were both co-extracted from roughly 18-30 mg of bulk tissue that had not been sorted. Starting from roughly 0.5 ug of total RNA, TCR beta cDNA was produced with a primer in the constant region. It was through three nested multiplex PCR rounds of slightly modified ARM-PCR that TCR beta libraries arose. A C-beta reverse primer and TRBV1-TRBV30 forward primers served in each of the first two PCR rounds, at roughly 10 cycles apiece. TCRdb used MiXCR to reprocess the multiplex PCR reads, holding one entry per CDR3 protein. In the table there are roughly 25,000 distinct CDR3 sequences, around 78% of which are singletons.

Sequences were obtained from liver tumor tissue from sampling region 3. Specified subset: tumor region T3, left-lateral pole. The chain is built from TRBV11-2 and TRBJ2-3; 11 bases are a match to TRBD2. This TCR came from a man aged 35-49 years with primary liver carcinoma and hepatitis B virus infection. The CDR3 region is CGNSTGTSGIDTQYF. In DNA, the CDR3 is TGTGGCAACAGCACCGGGACTAGCGGCATAGATACGCAGTATTTT.